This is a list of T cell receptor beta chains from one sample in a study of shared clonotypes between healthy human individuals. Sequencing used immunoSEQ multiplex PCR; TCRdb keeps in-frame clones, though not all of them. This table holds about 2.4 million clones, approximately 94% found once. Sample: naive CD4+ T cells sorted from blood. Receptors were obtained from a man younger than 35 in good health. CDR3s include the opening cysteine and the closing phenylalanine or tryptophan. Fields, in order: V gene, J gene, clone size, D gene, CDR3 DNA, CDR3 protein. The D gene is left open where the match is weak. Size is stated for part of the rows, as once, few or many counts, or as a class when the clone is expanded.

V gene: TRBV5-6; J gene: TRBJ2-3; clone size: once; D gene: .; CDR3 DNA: TGTGCCAGCAGCTATGGGCTAGCAAACTCGGTTTTT; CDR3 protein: CASSYGLANSVF
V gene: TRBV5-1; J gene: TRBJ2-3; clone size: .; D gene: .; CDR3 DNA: TGCGCCAGCAGCTTGGGAAGGGATACGCAGTATTTT; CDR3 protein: CASSLGRDTQYF
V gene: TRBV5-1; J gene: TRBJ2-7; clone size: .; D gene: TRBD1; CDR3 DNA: TGCGCCAGCAGCCGGACAGGGTTGCCCTACGAGCAGTACTTC; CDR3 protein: CASSRTGLPYEQYF
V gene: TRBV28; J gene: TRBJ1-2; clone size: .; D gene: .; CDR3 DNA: TGTGCCACAACCGGGGGGCAAAGCTATGGCTACACCTTC; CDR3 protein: CATTGGQSYGYTF
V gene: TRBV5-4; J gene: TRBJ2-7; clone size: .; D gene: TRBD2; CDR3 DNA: TGTGCCAGCAGCTTGGCAGGCGGGAGCTACGAGCAGTACTTC; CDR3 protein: CASSLAGGSYEQYF
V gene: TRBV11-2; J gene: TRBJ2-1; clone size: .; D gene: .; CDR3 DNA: TGTGCCAGCAGCGCCACTAGCAATGAGCAGTTCTTC; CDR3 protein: CASSATSNEQFF
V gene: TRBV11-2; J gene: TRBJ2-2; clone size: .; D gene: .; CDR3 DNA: TGTGCCAGCAGCTTACGCGGGGGCGACACCGGGGAGCTGTTTTTT; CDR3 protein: CASSLRGGDTGELFF
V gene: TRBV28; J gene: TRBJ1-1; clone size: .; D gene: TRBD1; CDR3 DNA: TGTGCCAGCGGGGGGGGGACAGGGAACACTGAAGCTTTCTTT; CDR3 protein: CASGGGTGNTEAFF
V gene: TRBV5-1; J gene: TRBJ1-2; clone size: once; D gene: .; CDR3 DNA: TGCGCCAGCAGCTTGGAGCAGGGGTACTATGGCTACACCTTC; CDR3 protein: CASSLEQGYYGYTF
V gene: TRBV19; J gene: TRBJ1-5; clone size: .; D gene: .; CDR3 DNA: TGTGCCAGTAGCTCTCAATTTGGTCAGCCCCAGCATTTT; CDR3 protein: CASSSQFGQPQHF
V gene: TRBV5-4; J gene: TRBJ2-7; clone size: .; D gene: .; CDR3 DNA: TGTGCCAGCAGTCCCGAAGGGGGTAGGGGTTACGAGCAGTACTTC; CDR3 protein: CASSPEGGRGYEQYF
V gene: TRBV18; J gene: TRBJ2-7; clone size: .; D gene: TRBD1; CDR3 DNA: TGTGCCAGCTCACCACAGGGACAGAGAACTGGGGATGCCTACGAGCAGTACTTC; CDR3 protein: CASSPQGQRTGDAYEQYF
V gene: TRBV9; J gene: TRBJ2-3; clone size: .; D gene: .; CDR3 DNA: TGTGCCAGCAGCGTAACATCCCTAGCGGATACGCAGTATTTT; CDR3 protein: CASSVTSLADTQYF
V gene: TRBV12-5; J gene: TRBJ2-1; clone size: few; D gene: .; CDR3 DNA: TGTGCTAGTGGTGAGGGGCAGGTGGACTACAATGAGCAGTTCTTC; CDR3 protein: CASGEGQVDYNEQFF
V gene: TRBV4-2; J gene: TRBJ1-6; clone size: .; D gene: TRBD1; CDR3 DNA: TGTGCCAGCAGCCAAGAACCTACGGGGACAGGGATCTCACCCCTCCACTTT; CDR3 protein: CASSQEPTGTGISPLHF
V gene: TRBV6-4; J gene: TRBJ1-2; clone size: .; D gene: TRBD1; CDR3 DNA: TGTGCCAGCAGTTCCACCGGGACAGGGGGTGGCTACACCTTC; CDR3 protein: CASSSTGTGGGYTF